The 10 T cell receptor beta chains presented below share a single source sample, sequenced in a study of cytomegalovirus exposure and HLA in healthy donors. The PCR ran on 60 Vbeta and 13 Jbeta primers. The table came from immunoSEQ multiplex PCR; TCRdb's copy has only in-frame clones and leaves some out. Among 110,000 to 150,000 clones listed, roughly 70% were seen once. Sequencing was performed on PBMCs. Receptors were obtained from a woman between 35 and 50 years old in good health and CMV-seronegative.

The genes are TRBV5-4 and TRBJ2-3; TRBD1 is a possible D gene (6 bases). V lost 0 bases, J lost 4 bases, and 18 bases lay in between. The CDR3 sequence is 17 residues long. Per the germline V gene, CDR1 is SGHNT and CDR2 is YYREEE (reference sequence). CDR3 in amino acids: CASSLGKGGKRADTQYF. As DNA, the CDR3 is TGTGCCAGCAGCTTGGGTAAAGGGGGAAAGCGTGCAGATACGCAGTATTTT.

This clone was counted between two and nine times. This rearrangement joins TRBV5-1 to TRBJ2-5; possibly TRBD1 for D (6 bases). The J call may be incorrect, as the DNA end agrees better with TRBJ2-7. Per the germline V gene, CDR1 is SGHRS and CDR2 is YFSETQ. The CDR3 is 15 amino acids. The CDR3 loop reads CASSLVTGSSYEQYF. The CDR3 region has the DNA TGCGCCAGCAGCTTGGTAACAGGGAGCTCCTACGAGCAGTACTTC.

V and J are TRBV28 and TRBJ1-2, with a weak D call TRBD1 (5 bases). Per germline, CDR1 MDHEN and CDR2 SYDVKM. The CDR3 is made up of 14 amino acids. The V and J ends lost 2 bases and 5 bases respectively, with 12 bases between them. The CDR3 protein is CASSLHRSGYGYTF. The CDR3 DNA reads TGTGCCAGCAGTTTACATCGATCAGGGTATGGCTACACCTTC.

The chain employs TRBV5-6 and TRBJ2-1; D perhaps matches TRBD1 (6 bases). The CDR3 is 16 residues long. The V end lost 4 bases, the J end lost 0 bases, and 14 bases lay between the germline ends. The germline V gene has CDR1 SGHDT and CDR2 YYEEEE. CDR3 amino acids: CASSGGGSSSYNEQFF. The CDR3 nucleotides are TGTGCCAGCAGCGGGGGCGGCTCAAGCTCCTACAATGAGCAGTTCTTC.

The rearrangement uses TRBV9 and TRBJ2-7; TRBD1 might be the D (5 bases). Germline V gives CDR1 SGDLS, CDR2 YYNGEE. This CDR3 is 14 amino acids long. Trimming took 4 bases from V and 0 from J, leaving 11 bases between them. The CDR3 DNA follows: TGTGCCAGCAGCCTAAGACAGTTCTCCTACGAGCAGTACTTC. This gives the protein CASSLRQFSYEQYF.

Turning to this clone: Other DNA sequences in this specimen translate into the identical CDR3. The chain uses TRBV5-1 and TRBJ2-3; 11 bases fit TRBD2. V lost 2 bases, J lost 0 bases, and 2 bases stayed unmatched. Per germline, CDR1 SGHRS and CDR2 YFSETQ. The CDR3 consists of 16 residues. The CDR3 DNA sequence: TGCGCCAGCAGCTTAGGGACTAGCGGAAGCACAGATACGCAGTATTTT. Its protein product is CASSLGTSGSTDTQYF.

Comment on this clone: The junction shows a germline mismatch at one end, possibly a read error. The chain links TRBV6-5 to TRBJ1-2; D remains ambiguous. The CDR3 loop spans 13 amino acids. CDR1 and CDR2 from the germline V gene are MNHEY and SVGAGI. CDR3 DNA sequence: TGCCTACTCCAGGCCGTATCAGACTATGGCTACACCTTC. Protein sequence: CLLQAVSDYGYTF.

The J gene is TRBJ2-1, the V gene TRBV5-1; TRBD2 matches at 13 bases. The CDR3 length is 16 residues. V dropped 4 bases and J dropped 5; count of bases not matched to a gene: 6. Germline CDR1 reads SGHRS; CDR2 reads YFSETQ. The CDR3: CASSGGLAGKNNEQFF. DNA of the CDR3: TGCGCCAGCAGCGGGGGACTAGCGGGAAAGAACAATGAGCAGTTCTTC. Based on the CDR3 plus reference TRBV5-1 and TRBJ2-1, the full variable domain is KAGVTQTPRYLIKTRGQQVTLSCSPISGHRSVSWYQQTPGQGLQFLFEYFSETQRNKGNFPGRFSGRQFSNSRSEMNVSTLELGDSALYLCASSGGLAGKNNEQFFGPGTRLTVL.

CDR3 region: CASSLLSGASYEQYF. Written as DNA, the CDR3 is TGTGCCAGCAGCTTACTCTCAGGGGCCTCCTACGAGCAGTACTTC. V gene TRBV11-2 combines with J gene TRBJ2-7, with TRBD1 as a possible D gene (6 bases). V was clipped by 2 bases and J by 0 bases, with 11 bases between them. The CDR3 totals 15 residues. From germline, CDR1 is SGHAT and CDR2 FQNNGV.

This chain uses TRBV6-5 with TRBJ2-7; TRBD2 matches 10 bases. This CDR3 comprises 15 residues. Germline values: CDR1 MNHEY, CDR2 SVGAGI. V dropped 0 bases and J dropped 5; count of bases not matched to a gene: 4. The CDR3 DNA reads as TGTGCCAGCAGTTACTCCCTAGCGGGAGTCCACGAGCAGTACTTC. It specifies CASSYSLAGVHEQYF.